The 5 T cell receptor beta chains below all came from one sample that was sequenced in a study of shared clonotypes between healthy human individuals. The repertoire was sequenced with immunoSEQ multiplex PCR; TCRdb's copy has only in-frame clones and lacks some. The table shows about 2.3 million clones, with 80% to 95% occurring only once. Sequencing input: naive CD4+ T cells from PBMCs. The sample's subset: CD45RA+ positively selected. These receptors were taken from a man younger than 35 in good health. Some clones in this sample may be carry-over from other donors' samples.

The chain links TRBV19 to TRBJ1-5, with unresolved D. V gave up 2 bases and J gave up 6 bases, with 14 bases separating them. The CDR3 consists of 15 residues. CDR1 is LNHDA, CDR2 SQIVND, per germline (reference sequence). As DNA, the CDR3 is TGTGCCAGTAGTATATCCGGGGTCGAGGGTCAGCCCCAGCATTTT. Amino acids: CASSISGVEGQPQHF.

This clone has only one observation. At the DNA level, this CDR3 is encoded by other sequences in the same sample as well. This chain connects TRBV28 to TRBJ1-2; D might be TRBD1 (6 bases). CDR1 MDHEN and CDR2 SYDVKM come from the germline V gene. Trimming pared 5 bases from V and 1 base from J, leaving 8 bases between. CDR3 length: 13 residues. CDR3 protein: CASSPDSNYGYTF. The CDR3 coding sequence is TGTGCCAGCAGTCCGGACAGTAACTATGGCTACACCTTC.

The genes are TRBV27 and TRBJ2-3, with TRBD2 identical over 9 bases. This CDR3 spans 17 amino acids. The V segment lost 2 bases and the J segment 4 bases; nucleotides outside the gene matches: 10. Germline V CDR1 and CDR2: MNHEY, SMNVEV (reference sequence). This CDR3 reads CASSLPLSGRGADTQYF. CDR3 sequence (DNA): TGTGCCAGCAGTTTACCTCTTAGCGGGAGAGGCGCAGATACGCAGTATTTT.

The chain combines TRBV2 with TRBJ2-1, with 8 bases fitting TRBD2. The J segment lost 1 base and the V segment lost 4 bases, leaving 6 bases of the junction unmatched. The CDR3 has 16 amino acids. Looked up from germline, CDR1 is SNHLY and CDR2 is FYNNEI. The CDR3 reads CASSGLAPTSYNEQFF. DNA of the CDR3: TGTGCCAGCAGTGGACTAGCGCCTACGTCCTACAATGAGCAGTTCTTC.

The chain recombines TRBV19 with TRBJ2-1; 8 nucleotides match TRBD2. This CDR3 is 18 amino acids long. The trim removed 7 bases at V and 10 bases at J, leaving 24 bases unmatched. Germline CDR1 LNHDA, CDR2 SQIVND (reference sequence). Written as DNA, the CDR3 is TGTGCCAGTACCCCCAAGGGGAGAACGGGAGGGCCTTCTAAAGAGCAGTTCTTC. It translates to CASTPKGRTGGPSKEQFF.